In this sample, the clone carrying this T cell receptor beta chain turned up many times. Disease duration under 2 months; hyperthyroidism patients were aged 18 to 65. Used for diagnoses were clinical symptoms, serum thyroxine and TRAb, thyroid ultrasound and orbital computed tomography. The CDR3 has 14 amino acids. Germline V gives CDR1 SQVTM, CDR2 ANQGSEA. V was shortened by 2 bases and J by 11 bases, with 21 bases between the two germline ends. The sample originates from a study of T cells in Graves' hyperthyroidism and ophthalmopathy. Authors of the study amplified TCR beta CDR3 regions from RNA transcripts. The HTBI primer set was used in a first-round RT-PCR of the TCR CDR3. TCRdb used MiXCR to reprocess the multiplex PCR reads, holding one entry per CDR3 protein. Here the sample spans about 580,000 distinct CDR3 sequences, approximately 15% being singletons.

This chain links TRBV29-1 with TRBJ1-1, with D perhaps matching TRBD1 (5 bases). The clonotype was recovered from a woman younger than 45 with Graves' hyperthyroidism that later progressed to Graves' ophthalmopathy. Sequencing input: blood. CDR3 nucleotide sequence: TGCAGCGTTGAACGGGGGGATACTACCTCCTTGGCTTTCTTT. It specifies CSVERGDTTSLAFF. Drawing the rest from reference TRBV29-1 and TRBJ1-1, the complete variable domain is SAVISQKPSRDICQRGTSLTIQCQVDSQVTMMFWYRQQPGQSLTLIATANQGSEATYESGFVIDKFPISRPNLTFSTLTVSNMSPEDSSIYLCSVERGDTTSLAFFGQGTRLTVV.